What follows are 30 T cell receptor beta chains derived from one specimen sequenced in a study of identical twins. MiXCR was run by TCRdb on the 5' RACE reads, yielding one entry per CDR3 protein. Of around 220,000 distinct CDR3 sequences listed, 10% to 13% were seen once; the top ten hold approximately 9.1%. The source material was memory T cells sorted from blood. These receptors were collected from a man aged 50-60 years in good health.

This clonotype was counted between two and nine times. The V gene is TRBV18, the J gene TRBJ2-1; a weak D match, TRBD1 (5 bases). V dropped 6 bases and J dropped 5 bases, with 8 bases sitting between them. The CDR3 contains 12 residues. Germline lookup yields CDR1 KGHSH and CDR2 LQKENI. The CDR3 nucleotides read TGTGCCAGCTCTCAGGACAACAATGAGCAGTTCTTC. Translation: CASSQDNNEQFF.

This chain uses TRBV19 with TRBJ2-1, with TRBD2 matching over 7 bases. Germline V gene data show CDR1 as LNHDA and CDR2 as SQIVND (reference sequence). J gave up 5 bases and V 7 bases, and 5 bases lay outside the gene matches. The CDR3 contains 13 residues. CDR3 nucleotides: TGTGCCAGTATCAGCCGGGGGGACAATGAGCAGTTCTTC. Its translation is CASISRGDNEQFF.

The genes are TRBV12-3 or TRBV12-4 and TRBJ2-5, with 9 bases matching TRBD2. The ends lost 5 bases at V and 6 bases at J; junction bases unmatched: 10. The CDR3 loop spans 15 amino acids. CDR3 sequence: CASSARGGLRQTQYF. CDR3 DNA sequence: TGTGCCAGCAGTGCGCGGGGGGGCCTTCGTCAGACCCAGTACTTC.

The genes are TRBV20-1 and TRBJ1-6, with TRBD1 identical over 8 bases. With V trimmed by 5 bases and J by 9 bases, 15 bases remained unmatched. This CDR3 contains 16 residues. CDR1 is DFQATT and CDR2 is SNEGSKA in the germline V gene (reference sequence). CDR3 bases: TGCAGTGCTTATGGGCCAGGGGGCAGGTTGGCTTCACCCCTCCACTTT. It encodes CSAYGPGGRLASPLHF.

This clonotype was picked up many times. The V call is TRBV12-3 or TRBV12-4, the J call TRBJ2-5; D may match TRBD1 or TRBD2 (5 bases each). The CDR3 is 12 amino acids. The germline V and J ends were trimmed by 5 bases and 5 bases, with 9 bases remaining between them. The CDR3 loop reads CASSPREETQYF. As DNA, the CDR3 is TGTGCCAGCAGTCCCAGGGAGGAGACCCAGTACTTC.

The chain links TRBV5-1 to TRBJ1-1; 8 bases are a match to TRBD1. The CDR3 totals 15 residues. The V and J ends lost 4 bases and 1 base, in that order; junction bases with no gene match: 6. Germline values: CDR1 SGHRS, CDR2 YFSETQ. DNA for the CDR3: TGCGCCAGCAGCCGACCCGGACAGGGGAACACTGAAGCTTTCTTT. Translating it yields CASSRPGQGNTEAFF.

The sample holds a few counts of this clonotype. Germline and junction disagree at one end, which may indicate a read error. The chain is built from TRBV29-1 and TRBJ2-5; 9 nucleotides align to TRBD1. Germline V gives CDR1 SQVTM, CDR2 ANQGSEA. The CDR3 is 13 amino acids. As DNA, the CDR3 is TGCAGCGTGGAAGGACAGGGGACGGAGACCCAGTACTTC. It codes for CSVEGQGTETQYF.

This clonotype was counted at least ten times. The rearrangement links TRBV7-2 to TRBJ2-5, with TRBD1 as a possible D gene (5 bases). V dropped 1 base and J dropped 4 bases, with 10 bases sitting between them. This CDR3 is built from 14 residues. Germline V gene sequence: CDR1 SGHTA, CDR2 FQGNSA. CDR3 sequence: CASSLGLGPETQYF. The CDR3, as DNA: TGTGCCAGCAGCTTAGGCCTGGGGCCAGAGACCCAGTACTTC.

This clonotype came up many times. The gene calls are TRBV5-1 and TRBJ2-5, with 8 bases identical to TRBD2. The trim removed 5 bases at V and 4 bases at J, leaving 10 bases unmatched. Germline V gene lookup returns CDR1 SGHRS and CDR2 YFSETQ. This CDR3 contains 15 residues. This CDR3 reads CASRNRREGGETQYF. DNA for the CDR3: TGCGCCAGCAGAAACCGACGGGAGGGAGGAGAGACCCAGTACTTC.

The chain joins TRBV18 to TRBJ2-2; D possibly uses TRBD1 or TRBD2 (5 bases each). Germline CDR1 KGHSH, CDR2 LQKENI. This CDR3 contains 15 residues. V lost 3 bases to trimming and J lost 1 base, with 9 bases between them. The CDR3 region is CASSPERGNTGELFF. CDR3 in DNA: TGTGCCAGCTCACCGGAGAGGGGGAACACCGGGGAGCTGTTTTTT.

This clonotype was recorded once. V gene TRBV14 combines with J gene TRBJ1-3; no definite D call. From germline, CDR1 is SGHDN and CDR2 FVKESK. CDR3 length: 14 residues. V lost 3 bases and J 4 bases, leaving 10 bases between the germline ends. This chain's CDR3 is CASSHWSPGNTIYF. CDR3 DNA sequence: TGTGCCAGCAGCCACTGGTCCCCGGGAAACACCATATATTTT.

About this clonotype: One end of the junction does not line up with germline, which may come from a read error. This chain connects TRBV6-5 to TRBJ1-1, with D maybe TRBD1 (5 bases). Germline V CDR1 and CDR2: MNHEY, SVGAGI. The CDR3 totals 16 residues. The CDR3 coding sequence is TGTGCCAGCAGTTTGCCGAGAGGGGCGGGGAACACTGCAGCTTTCTTT. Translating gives CASSLPRGAGNTAAFF.

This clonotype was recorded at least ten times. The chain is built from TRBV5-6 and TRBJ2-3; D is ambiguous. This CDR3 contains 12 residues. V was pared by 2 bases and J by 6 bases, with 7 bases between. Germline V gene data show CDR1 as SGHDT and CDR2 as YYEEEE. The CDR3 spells CASSFGWDTQYF. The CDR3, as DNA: TGTGCCAGCAGCTTCGGGTGGGATACGCAGTATTTT. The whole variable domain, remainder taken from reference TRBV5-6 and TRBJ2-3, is DAGVTQSPTHLIKTRGQQVTLRCSPKSGHDTVSWYQQALGQGPQFIFQYYEEEERQRGNFPDRFSGHQFPNYSSELNVNALLLGDSALYLCASSFGWDTQYFGPGTRLTVL.

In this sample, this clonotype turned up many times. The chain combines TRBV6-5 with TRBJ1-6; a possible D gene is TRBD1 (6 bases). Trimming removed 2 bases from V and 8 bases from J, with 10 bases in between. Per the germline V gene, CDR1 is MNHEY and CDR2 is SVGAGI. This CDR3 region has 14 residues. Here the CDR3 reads CASSYRAGDSPLHF. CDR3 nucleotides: TGTGCCAGCAGTTACAGGGCAGGGGATTCACCCCTCCACTTT.

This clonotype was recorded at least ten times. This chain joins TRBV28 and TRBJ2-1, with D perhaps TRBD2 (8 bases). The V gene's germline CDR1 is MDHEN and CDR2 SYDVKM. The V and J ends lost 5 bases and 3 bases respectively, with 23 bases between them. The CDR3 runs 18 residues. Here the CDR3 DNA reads TGTGCCAGCAGTCCGACCCAGGGGGGCGGGGGGCACTACAATGAGCAGTTCTTC. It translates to CASSPTQGGGGHYNEQFF.

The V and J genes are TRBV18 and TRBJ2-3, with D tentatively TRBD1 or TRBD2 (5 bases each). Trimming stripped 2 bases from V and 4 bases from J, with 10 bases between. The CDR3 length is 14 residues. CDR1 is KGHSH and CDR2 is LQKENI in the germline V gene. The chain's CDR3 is CASSPSGAPDTQYF. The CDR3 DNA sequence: TGTGCCAGCTCACCATCCGGGGCCCCAGATACGCAGTATTTT.

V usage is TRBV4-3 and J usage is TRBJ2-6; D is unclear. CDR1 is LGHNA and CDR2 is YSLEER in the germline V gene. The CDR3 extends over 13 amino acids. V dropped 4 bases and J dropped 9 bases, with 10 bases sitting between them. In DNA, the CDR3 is TGCGCCAGCAGCCGAGGACCCGGCAACGTCCTGACTTTC. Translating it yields CASSRGPGNVLTF.

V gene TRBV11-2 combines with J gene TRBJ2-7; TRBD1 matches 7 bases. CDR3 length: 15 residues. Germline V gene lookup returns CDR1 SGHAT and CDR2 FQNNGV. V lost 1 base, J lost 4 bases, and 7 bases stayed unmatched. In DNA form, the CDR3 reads TGTGCCAGCAGCTTAGTAGGGACAGTGGGATACGAGCAGTACTTC. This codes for CASSLVGTVGYEQYF. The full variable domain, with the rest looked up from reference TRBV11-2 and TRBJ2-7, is EAGVAQSPRYKIIEKRQSVAFWCNPISGHATLYWYQQILGQGPKLLIQFQNNGVVDDSQLPKDRFSAERLKGVDSTLKIQPAKLEDSAVYLCASSLVGTVGYEQYFGPGTRLTVT.

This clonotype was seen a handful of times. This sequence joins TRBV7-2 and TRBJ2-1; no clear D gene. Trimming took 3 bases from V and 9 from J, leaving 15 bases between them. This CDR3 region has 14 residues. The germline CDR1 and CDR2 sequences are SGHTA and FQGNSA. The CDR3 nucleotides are TGTGCCAGCAGCTTCATTTACACGAGCCGTGAGCAGTTCTTC. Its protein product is CASSFIYTSREQFF.

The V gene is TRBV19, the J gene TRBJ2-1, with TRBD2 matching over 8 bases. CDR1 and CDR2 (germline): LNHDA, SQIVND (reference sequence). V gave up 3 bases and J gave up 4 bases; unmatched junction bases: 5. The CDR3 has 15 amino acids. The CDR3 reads CASSISGLDYNEQFF. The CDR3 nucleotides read TGTGCCAGTAGTATCTCGGGACTAGATTACAATGAGCAGTTCTTC.

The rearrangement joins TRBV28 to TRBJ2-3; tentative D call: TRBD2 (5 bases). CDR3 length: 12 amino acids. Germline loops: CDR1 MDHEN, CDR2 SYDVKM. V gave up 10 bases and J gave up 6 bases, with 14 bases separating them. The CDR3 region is CAIAGAVDTQYF. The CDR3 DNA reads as TGTGCCATTGCGGGCGCCGTGGATACGCAGTATTTT.

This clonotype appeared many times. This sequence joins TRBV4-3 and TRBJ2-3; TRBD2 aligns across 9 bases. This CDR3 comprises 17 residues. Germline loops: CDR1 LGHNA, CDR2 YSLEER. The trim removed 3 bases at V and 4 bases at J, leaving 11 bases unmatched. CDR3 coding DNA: TGCGCCAGCAGCCAGCTCGATTTAGCGGGAGCGCCAGATACGCAGTATTTT. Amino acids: CASSQLDLAGAPDTQYF.

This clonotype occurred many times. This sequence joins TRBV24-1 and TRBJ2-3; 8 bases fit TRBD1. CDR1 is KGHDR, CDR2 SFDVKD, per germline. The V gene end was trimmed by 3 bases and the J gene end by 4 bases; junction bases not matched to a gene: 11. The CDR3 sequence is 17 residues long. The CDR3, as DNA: TGTGCCACCAGTGATCGGTCGTGGACAGGGCATCCAGATACGCAGTATTTT. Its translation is CATSDRSWTGHPDTQYF.

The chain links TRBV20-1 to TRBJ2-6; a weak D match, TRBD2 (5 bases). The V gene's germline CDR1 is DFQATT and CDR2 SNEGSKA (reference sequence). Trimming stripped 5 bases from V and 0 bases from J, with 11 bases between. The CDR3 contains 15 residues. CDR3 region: CSAPAGSSGANVLTF. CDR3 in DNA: TGCAGTGCTCCCGCGGGCAGCTCTGGGGCCAACGTCCTGACTTTC.

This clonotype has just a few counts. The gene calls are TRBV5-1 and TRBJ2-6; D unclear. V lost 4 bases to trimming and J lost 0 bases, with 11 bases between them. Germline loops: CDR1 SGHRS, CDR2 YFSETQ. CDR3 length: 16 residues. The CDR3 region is CASSVTDLSGANVLTF. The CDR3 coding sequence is TGCGCCAGCAGCGTGACTGACCTCTCTGGGGCCAACGTCCTGACTTTC.

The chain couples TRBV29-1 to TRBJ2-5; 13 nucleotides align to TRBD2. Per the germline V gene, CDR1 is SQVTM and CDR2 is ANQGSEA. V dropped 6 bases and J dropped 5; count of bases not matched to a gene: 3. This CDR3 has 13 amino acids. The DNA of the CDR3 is TGCAGCGTGCGGACTAGCGGGAGTGAGACCCAGTACTTC. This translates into CSVRTSGSETQYF.

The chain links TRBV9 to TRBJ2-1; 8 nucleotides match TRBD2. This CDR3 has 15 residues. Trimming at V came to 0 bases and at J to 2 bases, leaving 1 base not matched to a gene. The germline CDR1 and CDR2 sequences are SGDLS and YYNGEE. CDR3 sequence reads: CASSVELAAYNEQFF. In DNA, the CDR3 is TGTGCCAGCAGCGTAGAACTAGCGGCCTACAATGAGCAGTTCTTC.

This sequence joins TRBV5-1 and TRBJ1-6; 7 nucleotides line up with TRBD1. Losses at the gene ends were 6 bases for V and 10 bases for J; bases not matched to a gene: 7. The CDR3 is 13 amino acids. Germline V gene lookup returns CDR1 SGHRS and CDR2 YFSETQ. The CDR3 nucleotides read TGCGCCAGCACAACAGTCAGGGGGTCACCCCTCCACTTT. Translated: CASTTVRGSPLHF.

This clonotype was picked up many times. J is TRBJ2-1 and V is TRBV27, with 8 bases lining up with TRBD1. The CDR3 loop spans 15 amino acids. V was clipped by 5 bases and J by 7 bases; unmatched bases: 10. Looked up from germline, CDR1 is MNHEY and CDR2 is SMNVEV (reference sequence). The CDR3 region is CASSPLGQGMNEQFF. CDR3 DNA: TGTGCCAGCAGTCCCCTCGGACAGGGTATGAATGAGCAGTTCTTC.

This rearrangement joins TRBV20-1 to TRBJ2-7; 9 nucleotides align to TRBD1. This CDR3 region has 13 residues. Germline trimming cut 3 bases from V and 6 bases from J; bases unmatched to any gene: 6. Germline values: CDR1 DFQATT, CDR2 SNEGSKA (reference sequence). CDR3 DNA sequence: TGCAGTGCTAGGGACAGGGGAGGATCCGAGCAGTACTTC. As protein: CSARDRGGSEQYF.